This TCR beta chain was sequenced for a study of spatial heterogeneity in lung cancer. Study as a whole: The average appearance count of each unique TCR and UMI combination in raw reads was more than eight.

This clonotype was counted at least ten times. The antigen is not known. As for time point: sample taken at primary tumor resection. TCRs were sequenced from unsorted whole RNA of tumor, nontumor lung or PBMC. The CDR3 is 14 residues long. Germline V gene sequence: CDR1 DFQATT, CDR2 SNEGSKA (reference sequence). V was shortened by 5 bases and J by 4 bases, with 15 bases between the two germline ends. TCRdb re-derived calls from the 5' RACE reads in MiXCR, one entry per CDR3 protein. Of roughly 2,000 distinct CDR3 sequences in the sample, roughly 0.99% are singletons; the top ten hold 20% to 25%. Study outcomes and limitations: Tumor mutation counts were tracked by expanded intratumoral alpha and beta TCR counts.

The origin of this receptor is a male donor with early-stage non-small cell lung cancer. V is TRBV20-1 and J is TRBJ2-1; either TRBD1 or TRBD2 may supply D (6 bases each). Material: lung tumor tissue, obtained at surgery. As DNA, the CDR3 is TGCAGTGCTCCGGGGGCCGAGGATTACAATGAGCAGTTCTTC. Translation: CSAPGAEDYNEQFF.